A single sample gave rise to the 8 T cell receptor beta chains below, sequenced in a study of blood T cells in healthy people across ages. For the second PCR, which ran for about 6 to 12 cycles, a sample-barcoded 5' primer and a J-beta primer mix were used. TCRdb independently ran MiXCR on the 5' RACE reads; one entry per CDR3 protein. Of about 800,000 distinct CDR3 sequences in the sample, roughly 25% are singletons; the top ten hold approximately 4%. A further study also used this sample, focusing on T cells of mothers and their children.

The sequenced sample consisted of blood. These TCRs come from a boy younger than 18 in good health.

V usage is TRBV7-2 and J usage is TRBJ2-4; 11 positions agree with TRBD1. V trimming: 2 bases; J trimming: 9 bases; junction bases outside the gene matches: 6. There are 15 residues in the CDR3. The germline V gene has CDR1 SGHTA and CDR2 FQGNSA. The CDR3 region is CASSLWTGGEGIQYF. The CDR3 nucleotides read TGTGCCAGCAGCTTATGGACAGGGGGCGAAGGCATTCAGTACTTC.

This clonotype was recorded once. The genes are TRBV27 and TRBJ2-5; TRBD2 aligns across 10 bases. Trimming took 2 bases from V and 0 from J; bases not matched to a gene: 3. The CDR3 is 16 residues long. Germline V gene lookup returns CDR1 MNHEY and CDR2 SMNVEV (reference sequence). CDR3 coding DNA: TGTGCCAGCAGTTTAACACTAGCGGGGTACCAAGAGACCCAGTACTTC. Protein sequence: CASSLTLAGYQETQYF.

This chain connects TRBV11-1 to TRBJ2-1; the D gene is possibly TRBD2 (5 bases). The J call may be mistaken, given a closer DNA end match to TRBJ2-5. There are 13 residues in the CDR3. Looked up from germline, CDR1 is SGHAT and CDR2 is FQDESV (reference sequence). CDR3 DNA: TGTGCCAGCAGGGATGCTTGGGAGGAGACCCAGTACTTC. It translates to CASRDAWEETQYF.

Only a few counts were recorded for this clonotype. The genes are TRBV2 and TRBJ2-5; 14 bases agree with TRBD2. The DNA matches TRBJ2-1 better at its end, which makes the J call doubtful. From germline, CDR1 is SNHLY and CDR2 FYNNEI. The CDR3 loop spans 16 amino acids. The CDR3 loop reads CASKGLAGAGYNEQFF. In nucleotides, the CDR3 is TGTGCCAGCAAGGGACTAGCGGGGGCCGGATACAATGAGCAGTTCTTC.

The table lists this clonotype with a few counts. The V gene is TRBV28, the J gene TRBJ2-7; the D gene is possibly TRBD1 (6 bases). The CDR3 extends over 14 amino acids. Trimming removed 7 bases at V and 4 bases at J, with 17 bases between. Germline CDR1 MDHEN, CDR2 SYDVKM. CDR3 amino acids: CASTEQGFPYEQYF. DNA of the CDR3: TGTGCCAGCACCGAACAGGGTTTCCCATACGAGCAGTACTTC.

This clonotype showed up just a few times. The rearrangement links TRBV28 to TRBJ2-5, with 9 positions matching TRBD1. V was clipped by 8 bases and J by 2 bases; unmatched bases: 6. This CDR3 is 14 amino acids long. The V gene's germline CDR1 is MDHEN and CDR2 SYDVKM. DNA for the CDR3: TGTGCCAGCGGTGAGACAGGGGGACAAGAGACCCAGTACTTC. Protein: CASGETGGQETQYF. The full variable domain, its missing parts supplied by reference TRBV28 and TRBJ2-5, is DVKVTQSSRYLVKRTGEKVFLECVQDMDHENMFWYRQDPGLGLRLIYFSYDVKMKEKGDIPEGYSVSREKKERFSLILESASTNQTSMYLCASGETGGQETQYFGPGTRLLVL.

CDR3 sequence (DNA): TGTGCCAGCAGCCTAACCGGGACGATTAGCAATCAGCCCCAGCATTTT. This sequence encodes CASSLTGTISNQPQHF. This chain links TRBV28 with TRBJ1-5; possible D gene TRBD1, 5 bases. Germline V gives CDR1 MDHEN, CDR2 SYDVKM. The CDR3 totals 16 residues. V dropped 6 bases and J dropped 0 bases, with 15 bases sitting between them.

Remarks on this clonotype: A read error may produce the germline difference seen at one junction end. The chain employs TRBV7-2 and TRBJ2-3, with 14 bases aligning to TRBD2. The germline CDR1 and CDR2 sequences are SGHTA and FQGNSA. This CDR3 spans 17 amino acids. The DNA for the CDR3 is TGTGCCAGCAGCCTAGCCGGGACTAGCGGGAGTATAGATACGCAGTATTTT. Its translation: CASSLAGTSGSIDTQYF.